The source of this T cell receptor beta chain is a study of blood T cell repertoires in COVID-19. Whole-study context: From T cells, B-cell-depleted T cells, or PBMCs came the material, which was cDNA or gDNA.

Germline V CDR1 and CDR2: SGHTA, FQGTGA. Trimming took off 1 base at V and 4 bases at J, with 11 bases between the two ends. The CDR3 contains 15 residues. Participants were aged 18 to 89 years, lived in some 23 US areas, and enrolled virtually. Membership in each cohort depended on participant-reported clinical history. Source study methods: Reference gene primer amplification yielded estimated nucleated cell counts. Libraries were prepared by immunoSEQ multiplex PCR; TCRdb keeps only in-frame clonotypes and omits some of them. That table furnishes V, J and clone size, whereas the DNA furnished D and trimming. The table includes roughly 250,000 clones, about 90% detected once.

The receptor's source is a human donor in a cohort exposed to, infected with or recovered from COVID-19 (not recorded which). The donor label of this sample is uncertain. Sample: PBMCs or T cells enriched from blood (not recorded which). This chain connects TRBV7-3 to TRBJ2-1; TRBD1 is a possible D gene (5 bases). Written as DNA, the CDR3 is TGTGCCAGCAGCTTAAGGGGCGGTAGTTACAATGAGCAGTTCTTC. It yields the protein CASSLRGGSYNEQFF.